One T cell receptor beta chain is described in this entry. The primer mix had 60 V beta and 13 J beta primers. TCRdb's table, derived via immunoSEQ multiplex PCR, lists solely in-frame clones and lacks some. The data show some 99,000 clones, over 80% seen once. This specimen belongs to a study of glioma-infiltrating T cells after dendritic cell vaccination. Across the whole study: Monocyte-derived dendritic cells, cultured approximately 7 days with IL-4 and GM-CSF, were pulsed with autologous tumor lysate.

CDR1 is SGHRS, CDR2 YFSETQ, per germline. The CDR3 contains 19 residues. V shed 3 bases, J shed 3 bases, and the junction held 15 bases outside the gene matches. The time point here: after dendritic cell vaccination, including at tumor progression/relapse. Patients had residual fresh-frozen tumor tissue and more than two years of survival data. The V call is TRBV5-1, the J call TRBJ1-4, with 9 bases lining up with TRBD1. The sample was blood, taken after dendritic cell vaccination. The clonotype comes from a human donor with glioblastoma. The CDR3 is CASSWGLRGQGAANEKLFF. The CDR3 nucleotides read TGCGCCAGCAGCTGGGGCCTAAGGGGACAGGGTGCTGCTAATGAAAAACTGTTTTTT.